This entry lists 15 T cell receptor beta chains sequenced from one sample in a study of blood T cell repertoires in COVID-19 (TCRdb year 2020). Library construction relied on the immunoSEQ multiplex PCR assay. Entries here come from immuneACCESS through TCRdb and include only in-frame sequences with V and J called. Some clones fail to appear in such tables; in the studies checked, an unresolved V gene covers under half of the shortfall, and the cause of the remainder is unknown. Recorded for this sample are about 14,000 clones; less than 80% of them occurred a single time. The ten most abundant clones make up 9.7% of the sample. Sample: peripheral blood. These receptors all come from a man in his 70s with acute or convalescent COVID-19.

This clone was counted once. The rearrangement links TRBV30 to TRBJ1-1; the D is unclear. V lost 0 bases and J 2 bases, leaving 16 bases between the germline ends. CDR1 is GTSNPN and CDR2 is SVGIG in the germline V gene (reference sequence). The CDR3 runs to 16 residues. The CDR3 protein is CAWSVPGGGSNTEAFF. CDR3 nucleotide sequence: TGTGCCTGGAGTGTACCCGGCGGCGGTAGTAACACTGAAGCTTTCTTT.

The chain couples TRBV15 to TRBJ1-1; a possible D gene is TRBD1 (6 bases). The CDR3 extends over 14 amino acids. Germline V CDR1 and CDR2: LNHNV, YYDKDF (reference sequence). The ends were cut back, 5 bases at V and 6 bases at J, with 16 bases in the middle. This chain's CDR3 is CATSSTGIGAEAFF. CDR3 nucleotide sequence: TGTGCCACCAGCTCGACAGGAATAGGCGCTGAAGCTTTCTTT.

The chain has TRBV18 and TRBJ1-2; D may be TRBD1 (5 bases). The CDR3 is 13 residues long. V lost 3 bases and J 8 bases, leaving 13 bases between the germline ends. The germline V gene has CDR1 KGHSH and CDR2 LQKENI. As DNA, the CDR3 is TGTGCCAGCTCACCTGTGGAAGGGGAAGGCTACACCTTC. It encodes CASSPVEGEGYTF.

The chain combines TRBV28 with TRBJ1-2; D is possibly TRBD1 (5 bases). Per germline, CDR1 MDHEN and CDR2 SYDVKM. Between the trimmed V and J ends, which lost 6 bases and 5 bases, there was a span of 13 bases. The CDR3 loop spans 13 amino acids. CDR3 residues: CASSRQHSYGYTF. As DNA, the CDR3 is TGTGCCAGCAGCCGACAGCACTCATATGGCTACACCTTC.

The J gene is TRBJ1-6, the V gene TRBV5-1; D possibly corresponds to TRBD1 (6 bases). CDR1 SGHRS and CDR2 YFSETQ come from the germline V gene. V lost 0 bases to trimming and J lost 7 bases, with 11 bases between them. CDR3 size: 15 residues. The CDR3 is CASSLVDSRNSPLHF. Here the CDR3 DNA reads TGCGCCAGCAGCTTGGTGGACAGTCGGAATTCACCCCTCCACTTT.

This chain connects TRBV3-1 (or the pseudogene TRBV3-2) to TRBJ2-3, with 8 bases identical to TRBD2. V gave up 0 bases and J gave up 12 bases; unmatched junction bases: 5. The CDR3 loop spans 13 amino acids. Looked up from germline, CDR1 is LGHDT and CDR2 is YNNKEL (reference sequence). The CDR3 loop reads CASSQDPGTSQYF. CDR3 nucleotide sequence: TGTGCCAGCAGCCAAGACCCCGGGACTAGTCAGTATTTT.

This clone was observed a few times. The gene calls are TRBV19 and TRBJ2-1, with 7 nucleotides matching TRBD1. The CDR3 covers 15 residues. V was clipped by 10 bases and J by 4 bases; unmatched bases: 13. Germline V gene lookup returns CDR1 LNHDA and CDR2 SQIVND (reference sequence). CDR3 nucleotide sequence: TGTGCCACACGACAGGGAGTAGATTTTTACAATGAGCAGTTCTTC. Protein sequence: CATRQGVDFYNEQFF.

The rearrangement links TRBV13 to TRBJ2-1, with TRBD2 matching over 13 bases. The ends lost 4 bases at V and 9 bases at J; junction bases unmatched: 9. The CDR3 length is 16 residues. Per germline, CDR1 PRHDT and CDR2 FYEKMQ (reference sequence). As DNA, the CDR3 is TGTGCCAGCAGCTCACCCAAACTAGCGGGAGGGGGTGAGCAGTTCTTC. As protein: CASSSPKLAGGGEQFF.

The chain couples TRBV7-8 to TRBJ2-3, with D hard to call. The CDR3 runs to 15 residues. The V end was cut by 7 bases, the J end by 7 bases, with 21 bases between. The V gene's germline CDR1 is SGHVS and CDR2 FQNEAQ. CDR3 amino acids: CASTTRSGTRNTQYF. Here the CDR3 DNA reads TGTGCCAGCACCACCCGGAGTGGCACCCGGAATACGCAGTATTTT. Complete variable domain (other parts from reference TRBV7-8 and TRBJ2-3): GAGVSQSPRYKVAKRGQDVALRCDPISGHVSLFWYQQALGQGPEFLTYFQNEAQLDKSGLPSDRFFAERPEGSVSTLKIQRTQQEDSAVYLCASTTRSGTRNTQYFGPGTRLTVL.

This clone was recorded a few times. The chain couples TRBV4-2 to TRBJ1-2; D is ambiguous. The CDR3 is 15 residues long. The germline gives CDR1 LGHNA, CDR2 YNFKEQ. V shed 0 bases and J shed 2 bases, with 10 bases lying between them. In DNA form, the CDR3 reads TGTGCCAGCAGCCAAGACCCCGCGACAAACTATGGCTACACCTTC. This translates into CASSQDPATNYGYTF.

The rearrangement uses TRBV7-2 and TRBJ2-5; TRBD1 agrees at 11 bases. Looked up from germline, CDR1 is SGHTA and CDR2 is FQGNSA. J lost 1 base, V lost 1 base, and 11 bases had no gene match. The CDR3 consists of 19 residues. In DNA form, the CDR3 reads TGTGCCAGCAGCTTAGTAGGGACAGGGGGACAGGGTTCCCAAGAGACCCAGTACTTC. This gives the protein CASSLVGTGGQGSQETQYF.

This clone was seen more than once but under ten times. The rearrangement uses TRBV7-9 and TRBJ2-5; 7 bases agree with TRBD2. V shed 5 bases and J 4 bases; nucleotides not matched to a gene: 4. Germline V lookup: CDR1 SEHNR, CDR2 FQNEAQ (reference sequence). The CDR3 extends over 13 amino acids. The CDR3 sequence is CASSLSGAETQYF. The CDR3 nucleotides are TGTGCCAGCAGCCTCAGCGGGGCAGAGACCCAGTACTTC.

The chain recombines TRBV30 with TRBJ1-1; 7 bases map to TRBD1. Trimming cost V 4 bases and J 1 base; bases outside gene matches: 15. The length of the CDR3 is 17 residues. CDR1 and CDR2 from the germline V gene are GTSNPN and SVGIG (reference sequence). CDR3 nucleotides: TGTGCCTGGAAACTCAATAAGGGGGCTGTCTGGAACACTGAAGCTTTCTTT. Protein sequence: CAWKLNKGAVWNTEAFF.

The chain links TRBV7-9 to TRBJ2-3; 7 bases are shared with TRBD2. The CDR3 is 14 amino acids. V lost 3 bases and J lost 4; bases outside the gene matches: 4. Germline V lookup: CDR1 SEHNR, CDR2 FQNEAQ (reference sequence). The DNA of the CDR3 is TGTGCCAGCAGCTTGGGGAGGGGTTCAGATACGCAGTATTTT. Its protein product is CASSLGRGSDTQYF.

The chain has TRBV11-2 and TRBJ1-2; 8 bases match TRBD1. The CDR3 sequence is 14 residues long. Germline V gene sequence: CDR1 SGHAT, CDR2 FQNNGV. The V segment lost 5 bases and the J segment 4 bases; nucleotides outside the gene matches: 6. CDR3 DNA sequence: TGTGCCAGCAGCCCCGGACAGGGAGGCTATGGCTACACCTTC. As protein: CASSPGQGGYGYTF. Combining the CDR3 with reference TRBV11-2 and TRBJ1-2 gives the whole variable domain EAGVAQSPRYKIIEKRQSVAFWCNPISGHATLYWYQQILGQGPKLLIQFQNNGVVDDSQLPKDRFSAERLKGVDSTLKIQPAKLEDSAVYLCASSPGQGGYGYTFGSGTRLTVV.